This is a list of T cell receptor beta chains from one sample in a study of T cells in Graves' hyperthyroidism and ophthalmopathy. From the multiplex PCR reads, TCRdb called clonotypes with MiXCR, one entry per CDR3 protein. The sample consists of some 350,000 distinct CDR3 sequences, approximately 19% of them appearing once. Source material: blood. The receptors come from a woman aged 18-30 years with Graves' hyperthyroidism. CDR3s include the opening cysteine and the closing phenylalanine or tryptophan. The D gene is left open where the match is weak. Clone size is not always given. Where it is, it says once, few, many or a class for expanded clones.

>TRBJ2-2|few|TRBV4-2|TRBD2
TGTGCCAGCAGCCAAAAAAGACTAGCGGGACAGAACACCGGGGAGCTGTTTTTT
CASSQKRLAGQNTGELFF
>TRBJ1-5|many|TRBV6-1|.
TGTGCCAGCAGTGGGCTCGGAAATCAGCCCCAGCATTTT
CASSGLGNQPQHF
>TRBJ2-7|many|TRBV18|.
TGTGCCAGCTCACCACCGGCCGGGACCGCAGCCTACGAGCAGTACTTC
CASSPPAGTAAYEQYF
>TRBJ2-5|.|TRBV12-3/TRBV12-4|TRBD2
TGTGCCAGCAGCGACACTAGCGGGGGGTCGGAGACCCAGTACTTC
CASSDTSGGSETQYF
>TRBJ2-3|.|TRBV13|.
TGTGCCAGCAGCTTAGAGTGGGGGCCCGACACAGATACGCAGTATTTT
CASSLEWGPDTDTQYF
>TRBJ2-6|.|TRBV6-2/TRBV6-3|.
TGTGCCAGCAGAGTTATTGGCGGCTCTGGGGCCAACGTCCTGACTTTC
CASRVIGGSGANVLTF
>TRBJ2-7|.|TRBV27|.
TGTGCCAGCGGTTTCCCGAGCCCCTACGAGCAGTACTTC
CASGFPSPYEQYF
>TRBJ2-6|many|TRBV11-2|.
TGTGCCAGCAGCTGGGCTGGGGCCAACGTCCTGACTTTC
CASSWAGANVLTF
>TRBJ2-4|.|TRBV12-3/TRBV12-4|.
TGTGCCAGCAGTTTAGTAGGGTTGGCGGGGACCGCCAAAAACATTAAGTACTTC
CASSLVGLAGTAKNIKYF
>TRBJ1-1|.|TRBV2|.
TGTGCCAGCACGCGGGGCACGAACACTGAAGCTTTCTTT
CASTRGTNTEAFF
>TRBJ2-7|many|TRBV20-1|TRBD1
TGCAGTGCTAGAGATTCGGACAGGGGATCGTACGAGCAGTACTTC
CSARDSDRGSYEQYF
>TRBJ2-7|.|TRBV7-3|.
TGTGCCAGCAGCTTAGGCAGGGCCCACTCCTACGAGCAGTACTTC
CASSLGRAHSYEQYF
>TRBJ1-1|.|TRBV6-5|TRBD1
TGTGCCAGCAGTTACTCAGGGGGCGGTCGGAACACTGAAGCTTTCTTT
CASSYSGGGRNTEAFF
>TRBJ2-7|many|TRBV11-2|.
TGTGCCAGCAGACCCCGACAAACTTACTACGAGCAGTACTTC
CASRPRQTYYEQYF
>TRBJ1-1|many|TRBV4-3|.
TGCGCCAGCAGCCAAGGTCTGATGGAATATAGTAGACTTGTTGGTTCGAGGGAAGCTTTCTTT
CASSQGLMEYSRLVGSREAFF
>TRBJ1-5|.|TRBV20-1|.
TGCAGTGCTAGGACCGGGCCACCGAATCAGCCCCAGCATTTT
CSARTGPPNQPQHF
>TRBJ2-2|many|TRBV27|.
TGTGCCAGCAAACGCGAATGGGGGATCGGGGAGCTGTTTTTT
CASKREWGIGELFF
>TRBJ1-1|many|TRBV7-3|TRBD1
TGTGCCAGCAGCGCCGCACAGGGGGACACTGAAGCTTTCTTT
CASSAAQGDTEAFF
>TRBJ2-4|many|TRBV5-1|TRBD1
TGCGCCAGCAGCTTACCGACAGGGGCCAAAAACATTCAGTACTTC
CASSLPTGAKNIQYF
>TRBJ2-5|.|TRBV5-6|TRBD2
TGTGCCAGCAGCTCCACCTTCTCTCCGGGACTAGCCCAAGAGACCCAGTACTTC
CASSSTFSPGLAQETQYF
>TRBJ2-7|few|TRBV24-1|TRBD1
TGTGCCACCAGTGACCCCGGGACAGGGGTTTACGAGCAGTACTTC
CATSDPGTGVYEQYF
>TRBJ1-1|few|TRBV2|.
TGTGCCAGCCCCCGCCGGGGAGACACTGAAGCTTTCTTT
CASPRRGDTEAFF
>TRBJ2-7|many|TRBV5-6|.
TGTGCCAGCAGCTTGGGACCCATCTACGAGCAGTACTTC
CASSLGPIYEQYF
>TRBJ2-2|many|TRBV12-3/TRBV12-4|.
TGTGCCAGCAGTCTACAGGGTCACGGGGAGCTGTTTTTT
CASSLQGHGELFF
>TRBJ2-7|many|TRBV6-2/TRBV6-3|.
TGTGCCAGCAGTCAGGGCCCGGTGGAGCAGTACTTC
CASSQGPVEQYF
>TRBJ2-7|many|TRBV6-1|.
TGTGCCAGCAGTGAACAGATCCCAATAGAGCTACCGGGCGAGCAGTACTTC
CASSEQIPIELPGEQYF
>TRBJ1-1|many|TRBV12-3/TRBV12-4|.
TGTGCCAGCAGGCTCGGTCAAAGCGACACTGAAGCTTTCTTT
CASRLGQSDTEAFF
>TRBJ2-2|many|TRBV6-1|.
TGTGCCAGCAGTCCCGCCGGGGAGTCCGGGGAGCTGTTTTTT
CASSPAGESGELFF
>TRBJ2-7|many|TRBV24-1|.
TGTGCCACCAGTGACCTGAGGACGGCTTCCTACGAGCAGTACTTC
CATSDLRTASYEQYF
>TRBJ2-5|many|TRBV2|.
TGTGCCAGCAGACCGGACAGCGGCGGCCAGTACTTC
CASRPDSGGQYF
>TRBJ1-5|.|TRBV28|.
TGTGCCAGCAGTTTCGTCAGCTGGACCGGACAGCCCCAGCATTTT
CASSFVSWTGQPQHF
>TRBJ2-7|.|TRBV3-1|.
TGTGCCAGCAGCCAATTCGGGCCATACGAGCAGTACTTC
CASSQFGPYEQYF